What follows are 15 T cell receptor beta chains derived from one specimen sequenced in a study of a mutant IDH1 vaccine in newly diagnosed glioma. Profiling relied on immunoSEQ multiplex PCR, and the TCRdb table lists in-frame clones only, not all of them. Of under 65,000 clones in the sample, 70% to 90% were seen once. Time point here: baseline, week 1 (first vaccination visit). The treatment was: pre-vaccination baseline after standard-of-care therapy. The sequencing used PBMCs, collected from a glioma patient treated with radiotherapy, temozolomide or both. The receptors stem from a man aged 18 to 30 with glioma.

The CDR3 DNA is TGTGCCAGCAGTTTATTCCGGGACAGGGGAACTAATGAAAAACTGTTTTTT. This sequence encodes CASSLFRDRGTNEKLFF. The chain links TRBV27 to TRBJ1-4; 10 nucleotides line up with TRBD1. This CDR3 is 17 amino acids long. J gave up 1 base and V 1 base, and 3 bases lay outside the gene matches. Germline V gives CDR1 MNHEY, CDR2 SMNVEV (reference sequence).

V gene TRBV9 combines with J gene TRBJ1-3; D is ambiguous. Germline CDR1 is SGDLS and CDR2 is YYNGEE. V shed 2 bases and J shed 0 bases, with 6 bases lying between them. The CDR3 extends over 14 amino acids. CDR3 residues: CASSVTVSGNTIYF. CDR3 DNA sequence: TGTGCCAGCAGCGTCACCGTCTCTGGAAACACCATATATTTT.

Here the CDR3 reads CAWRLGEGGTNEKLFF. The CDR3, as DNA: TGTGCCTGGAGACTCGGTGAGGGGGGAACTAATGAAAAACTGTTTTTT. The chain employs TRBV30 and TRBJ1-4; TRBD1 is a possible D gene (6 bases). Trimming pared 3 bases from V and 1 base from J, leaving 15 bases between. Looked up from germline, CDR1 is GTSNPN and CDR2 is SVGIG (reference sequence). This CDR3 spans 16 amino acids.

This sequence joins TRBV6-5 and TRBJ2-1; TRBD1 is a possible D gene (5 bases). CDR3 length: 13 amino acids. V lost 6 bases, J lost 4 bases, and 10 bases lay in between. Germline CDR1 and CDR2: MNHEY and SVGAGI. Here the CDR3 DNA reads TGTGCCAGCAGACCTGACAGTTACAATGAGCAGTTCTTC. Protein sequence: CASRPDSYNEQFF.

This chain links TRBV7-2 with TRBJ1-1, with D unresolved. Germline assignment: CDR1 SGHTA and CDR2 FQGNSA. Deletions cut 5 bases from V and 1 base from J, with 11 bases between. This CDR3 comprises 14 residues. The CDR3 nucleotides read TGTGCCAGCAGCCAATATGGCGGGAACACTGAAGCTTTCTTT. Its translation is CASSQYGGNTEAFF. Variable domain in full (rest from reference TRBV7-2 and TRBJ1-1): GAGVSQSPSNKVTEKGKDVELRCDPISGHTALYWYRQSLGQGLEFLIYFQGNSAPDKSGLPSDRFSAERTGGSVSTLTIQRTQQEDSAVYLCASSQYGGNTEAFFGQGTRLTVV.

In the case of this clone: The conserved phenylalanine or tryptophan is not found at the CDR3 terminus, so this likely reflects a read error. No DNA is shown, since the ends of the CDR3 on it are uncertain; the CDR3 is the one TCRdb lists. V gene TRBV6-6 combines with J gene TRBJ2-4; TRBD2, as called in the table, went unchecked against the DNA. Inclusive of both ends, the CDR3 amounts to 13 amino acids. CDR1 is MNHNY and CDR2 is SVGAGI in the germline V gene (reference sequence). This CDR3 is CASSPRGTRVSTS.

V gene TRBV7-2 combines with J gene TRBJ1-1; possible D gene TRBD1, 6 bases. This CDR3 contains 17 residues. V lost 5 bases to trimming and J lost 1 base, with 20 bases between them. Germline CDR1 is SGHTA and CDR2 is FQGNSA. The CDR3 region is CASSRDLRGPPNTEAFF. The CDR3 DNA follows: TGTGCCAGCAGCCGAGATCTCAGGGGACCCCCGAACACTGAAGCTTTCTTT.

The J gene is TRBJ1-5, the V gene TRBV11-2; D is uncertain. The V end was cut by 0 bases, the J end by 1 base, with 10 bases between. The CDR3 runs 16 residues. CDR1 is SGHAT, CDR2 FQNNGV, per germline. The CDR3, as DNA: TGTGCCAGCAGCTTAGAGGTTCTCACCAGCAATCAGCCCCAGCATTTT. It translates to CASSLEVLTSNQPQHF.

The rearrangement links TRBV7-9 to TRBJ2-2; D is possibly TRBD1 (6 bases). Germline V gene sequence: CDR1 SEHNR, CDR2 FQNEAQ (reference sequence). The CDR3 runs to 16 residues. V was trimmed by 5 bases and J by 1 base, leaving 14 bases between them. The CDR3 DNA follows: TGTGCCAGCAGCCGCTACAGGGACCTGAACACCGGGGAGCTGTTTTTT. Translation gives CASSRYRDLNTGELFF.

The chain recombines TRBV29-1 with TRBJ2-1; 9 nucleotides line up with TRBD1. V was clipped by 4 bases and J by 7 bases; unmatched bases: 17. The germline CDR1 and CDR2 sequences are SQVTM and ANQGSEA. The CDR3 length is 17 residues. This chain's CDR3 is CSVGPGQGLTPTNEQFF. The CDR3 bases are TGCAGCGTTGGACCGGGACAGGGTCTGACCCCTACGAATGAGCAGTTCTTC.

This chain connects TRBV5-1 to TRBJ2-5, with D possibly TRBD1 on 5 matching bases. Germline V gives CDR1 SGHRS, CDR2 YFSETQ. Trimming shortened V by 0 bases and J by 0 bases, and 6 bases separated the two germline ends. The CDR3 spans 14 residues. The CDR3, as DNA: TGCGCCAGCAGCTTGGGGACATACCAAGAGACCCAGTACTTC. Amino acid sequence: CASSLGTYQETQYF.

J is TRBJ2-7 and V is TRBV19; a weak D match, TRBD1 (5 bases). The CDR3 runs 15 residues. V lost 5 bases and J 1 base, leaving 15 bases between the germline ends. Per the germline V gene, CDR1 is LNHDA and CDR2 is SQIVND (reference sequence). CDR3 in amino acids: CASSWGGGLSYEQYF. As DNA, the CDR3 is TGTGCCAGTAGTTGGGGCGGTGGGCTTTCCTACGAGCAGTACTTC.

The chain employs TRBV4-3 and TRBJ2-1; TRBD2 agrees at 9 bases. V gave up 1 base and J gave up 4 bases; unmatched junction bases: 2. Germline lookup yields CDR1 LGHNA and CDR2 YSLEER. The CDR3 consists of 15 residues. In nucleotides, the CDR3 is TGCGCCAGCAGCCAAGTGGCGGGGGGGTACAATGAGCAGTTCTTC. This translates into CASSQVAGGYNEQFF.

The chain recombines TRBV6-5 with TRBJ1-4, with D unclear. The CDR3 runs to 16 residues. Germline assignment: CDR1 MNHEY and CDR2 SVGAGI. Trimming left V 2 bases short and J 9 bases short, with 19 bases between. The CDR3: CASSYLTHGVGKKLFF. Here the CDR3 DNA reads TGTGCCAGCAGTTACCTGACTCACGGGGTCGGGAAAAAACTGTTTTTT.

The gene calls are TRBV25-1 and TRBJ2-1; no clear D. Trimming cost V 3 bases and J 7 bases, with 19 bases left between them. This CDR3 has 16 residues. CDR1 and CDR2 (germline): MGHDK, SYGVNS. The CDR3 spells CASSDTAGERRNEQFF. DNA of the CDR3: TGTGCCAGCAGTGATACGGCAGGCGAACGGCGGAATGAGCAGTTCTTC. Supplemented by reference TRBV25-1 and TRBJ2-1, the full variable domain reads EADIYQTPRYLVIGTGKKITLECSQTMGHDKMYWYQQDPGMELHLIHYSYGVNSTEKGDLSSESTVSRIRTEHFPLTLESARPSHTSQYLCASSDTAGERRNEQFFGPGTRLTVL.